A single T cell receptor beta chain is shown here with its context. The sample belongs to a study of blood T cell repertoires in COVID-19. Germline-derived CDR1 and CDR2 are LNHDA and SQIVND (reference sequence). This CDR3 spans 15 amino acids. Trimming left V 5 bases short and J 2 bases short, with 15 bases between. Here immunoSEQ multiplex PCR was the method, and the copy in TCRdb shows in-frame clones only, minus some. The data show 350,000 to 450,000 clones, with around 87% seen just once and about 1.1% held by the top ten. The sequence was obtained from a man aged 25-40 years who had recovered from COVID-19. The sample was PBMCs or T cells enriched from blood (not recorded which). V is TRBV19 and J is TRBJ2-5, with D tentatively TRBD1 (6 bases). The CDR3 region is CASSRRGAIQETQYF. CDR3 DNA: TGTGCCAGTAGTCGCAGGGGCGCGATACAAGAGACCCAGTACTTC.